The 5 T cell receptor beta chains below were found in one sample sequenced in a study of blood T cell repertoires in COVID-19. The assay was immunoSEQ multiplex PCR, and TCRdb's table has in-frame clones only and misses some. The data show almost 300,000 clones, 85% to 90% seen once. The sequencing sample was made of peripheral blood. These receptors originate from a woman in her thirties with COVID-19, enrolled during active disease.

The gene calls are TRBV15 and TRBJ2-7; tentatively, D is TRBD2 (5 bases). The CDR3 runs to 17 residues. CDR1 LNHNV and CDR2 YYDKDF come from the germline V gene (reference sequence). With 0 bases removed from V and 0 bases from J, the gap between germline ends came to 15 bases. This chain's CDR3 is CATSRDGGRPSSYEQYF. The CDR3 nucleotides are TGTGCCACCAGCAGAGATGGCGGGCGGCCTAGCTCCTACGAGCAGTACTTC.

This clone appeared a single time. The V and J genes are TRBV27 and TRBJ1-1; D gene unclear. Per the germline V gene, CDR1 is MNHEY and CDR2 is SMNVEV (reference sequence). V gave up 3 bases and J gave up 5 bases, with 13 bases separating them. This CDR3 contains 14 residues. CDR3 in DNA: TGTGCCAGCAGTTTGGTCGGAAGAGGTACTGAAGCTTTCTTT. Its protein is CASSLVGRGTEAFF.

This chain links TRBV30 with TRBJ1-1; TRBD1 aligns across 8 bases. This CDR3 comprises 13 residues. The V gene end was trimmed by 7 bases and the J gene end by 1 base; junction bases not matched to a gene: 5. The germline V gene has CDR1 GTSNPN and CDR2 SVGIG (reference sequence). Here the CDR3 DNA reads TGTGCCTACCCGGACAGGGAGAACACTGAAGCTTTCTTT. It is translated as CAYPDRENTEAFF.

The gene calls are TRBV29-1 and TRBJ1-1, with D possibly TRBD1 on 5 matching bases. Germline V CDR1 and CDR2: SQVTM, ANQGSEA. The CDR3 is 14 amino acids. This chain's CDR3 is CSVPGGTGNTEAFF. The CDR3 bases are TGCAGTGTCCCGGGTGGCACAGGGAACACTGAAGCTTTCTTT. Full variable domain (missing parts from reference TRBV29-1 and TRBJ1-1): SAVISQKPSRDICQRGTSLTIQCQVDSQVTMMFWYRQQPGQSLTLIATANQGSEATYESGFVIDKFPISRPNLTFSTLTVSNMSPEDSSIYLCSVPGGTGNTEAFFGQGTRLTVV.

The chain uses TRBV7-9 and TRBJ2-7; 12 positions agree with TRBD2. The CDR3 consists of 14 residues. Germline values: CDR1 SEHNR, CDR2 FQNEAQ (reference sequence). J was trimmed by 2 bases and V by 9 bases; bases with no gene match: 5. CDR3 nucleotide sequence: TGTGCCAGTACGACTAGCGGGGGACCCTACGAGCAGTACTTC. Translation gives CASTTSGGPYEQYF.